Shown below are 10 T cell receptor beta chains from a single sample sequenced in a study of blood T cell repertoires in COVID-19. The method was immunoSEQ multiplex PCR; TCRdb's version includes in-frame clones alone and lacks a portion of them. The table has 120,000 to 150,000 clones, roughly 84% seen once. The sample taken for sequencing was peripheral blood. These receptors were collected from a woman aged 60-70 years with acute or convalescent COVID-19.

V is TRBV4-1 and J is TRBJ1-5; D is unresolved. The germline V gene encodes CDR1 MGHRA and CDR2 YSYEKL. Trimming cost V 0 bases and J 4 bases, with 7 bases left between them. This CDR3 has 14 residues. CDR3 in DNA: TGCGCCAGCAGCCAAGATGTGAGAAATCAGCCCCAGCATTTT. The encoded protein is CASSQDVRNQPQHF.

In nucleotides, the CDR3 is TGTGCCAGCTCACCACGGGGACTAGCGGGGGCAGACACCGGGGAGCTGTTTTTT. This gives the protein CASSPRGLAGADTGELFF. This rearrangement joins TRBV18 to TRBJ2-2; 14 nucleotides agree with TRBD2. Germline trimming cut 1 base from V and 3 bases from J; bases unmatched to any gene: 4. Germline CDR1 and CDR2: KGHSH and LQKENI. The CDR3 sequence is 18 residues long.

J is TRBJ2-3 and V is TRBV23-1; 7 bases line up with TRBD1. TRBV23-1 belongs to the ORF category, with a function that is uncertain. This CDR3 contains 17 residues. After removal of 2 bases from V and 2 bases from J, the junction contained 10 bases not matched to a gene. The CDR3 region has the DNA TGCGCCAGCAGTCAAAGATGGCAGGGGGAATCCACAGATACGCAGTATTTT. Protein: CASSQRWQGESTDTQYF.

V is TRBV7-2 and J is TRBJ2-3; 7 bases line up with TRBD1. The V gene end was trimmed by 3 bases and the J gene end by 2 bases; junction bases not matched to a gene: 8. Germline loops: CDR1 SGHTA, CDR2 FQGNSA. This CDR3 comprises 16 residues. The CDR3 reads CASSLSPGQATDTQYF. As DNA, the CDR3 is TGTGCCAGCAGCTTGAGTCCCGGACAGGCCACAGATACGCAGTATTTT.

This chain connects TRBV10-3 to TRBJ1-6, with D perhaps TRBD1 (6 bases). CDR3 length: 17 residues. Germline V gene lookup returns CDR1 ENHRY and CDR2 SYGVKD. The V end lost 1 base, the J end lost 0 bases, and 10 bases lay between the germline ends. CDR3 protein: CAISEWGRISYNSPLHF. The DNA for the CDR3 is TGTGCCATCAGTGAGTGGGGGCGAATCTCCTATAATTCACCCCTCCACTTT.

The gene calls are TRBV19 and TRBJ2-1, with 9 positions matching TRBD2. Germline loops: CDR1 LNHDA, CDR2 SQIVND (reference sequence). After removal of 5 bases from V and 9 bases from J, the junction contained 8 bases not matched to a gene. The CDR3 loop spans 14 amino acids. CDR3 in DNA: TGTGCCAGTAGTGCCCTAGCGGGGCGGTTTGAGCAGTTCTTC. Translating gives CASSALAGRFEQFF.

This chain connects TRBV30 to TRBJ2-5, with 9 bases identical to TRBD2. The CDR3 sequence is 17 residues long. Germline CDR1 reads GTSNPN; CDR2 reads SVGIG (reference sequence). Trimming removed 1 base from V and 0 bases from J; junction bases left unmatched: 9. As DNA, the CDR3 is TGTGCCTGGAGTGGCGATCCTAGCGGGGACAACCAAGAGACCCAGTACTTC. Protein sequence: CAWSGDPSGDNQETQYF.

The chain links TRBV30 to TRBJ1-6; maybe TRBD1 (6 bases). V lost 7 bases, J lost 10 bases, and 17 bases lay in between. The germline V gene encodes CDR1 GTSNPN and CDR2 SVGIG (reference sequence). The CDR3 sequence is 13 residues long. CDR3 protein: CAYRNRAGSPLHF. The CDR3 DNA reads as TGTGCCTACCGTAACAGGGCTGGGTCACCCCTCCACTTT. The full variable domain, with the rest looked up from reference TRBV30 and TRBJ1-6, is SQTIHQWPATLVQPVGSPLSLECTVEGTSNPNLYWYRQAAGRGLQLLFYSVGIGQISSEVPQNLSASRPQDRQFILSSKKLLLSDSGFYLCAYRNRAGSPLHFGNGTRLTVT.

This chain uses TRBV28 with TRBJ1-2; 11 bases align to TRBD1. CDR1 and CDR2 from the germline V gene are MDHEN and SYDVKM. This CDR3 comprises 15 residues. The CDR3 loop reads CATGGVGQGARGYTF. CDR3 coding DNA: TGTGCGACCGGAGGGGTAGGACAGGGGGCGCGTGGCTACACCTTC.

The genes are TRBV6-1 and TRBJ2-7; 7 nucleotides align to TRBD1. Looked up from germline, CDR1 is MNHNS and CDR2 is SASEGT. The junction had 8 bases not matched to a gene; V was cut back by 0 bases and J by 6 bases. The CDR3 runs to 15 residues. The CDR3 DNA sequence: TGTGCCAGCAGTGAAGCTCGGGCACAGGGGCTCGAGCAGTACTTC. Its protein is CASSEARAQGLEQYF.